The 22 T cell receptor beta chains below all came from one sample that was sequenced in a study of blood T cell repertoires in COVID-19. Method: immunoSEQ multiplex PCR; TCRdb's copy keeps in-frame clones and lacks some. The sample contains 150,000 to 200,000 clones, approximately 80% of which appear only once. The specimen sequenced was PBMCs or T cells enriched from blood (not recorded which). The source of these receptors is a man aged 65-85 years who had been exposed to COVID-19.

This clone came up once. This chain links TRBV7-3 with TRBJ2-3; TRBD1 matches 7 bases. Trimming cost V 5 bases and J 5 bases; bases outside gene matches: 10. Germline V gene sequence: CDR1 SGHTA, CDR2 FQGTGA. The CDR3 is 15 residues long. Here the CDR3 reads CASSPGTAYEDTQYF. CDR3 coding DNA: TGTGCCAGCAGCCCCGGGACAGCCTACGAAGATACGCAGTATTTT.

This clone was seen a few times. The CDR3 is CATGVGGYSGNTIYF. The DNA of the CDR3 is TGTGCCACGGGCGTTGGGGGCTACTCTGGAAACACCATATATTTT. The chain has TRBV6-5 and TRBJ1-3; the D gene is possibly TRBD1 (6 bases). V was pared by 10 bases and J by 0 bases, with 16 bases between. The CDR3 has 15 residues. Germline CDR1 and CDR2: MNHEY and SVGAGI.

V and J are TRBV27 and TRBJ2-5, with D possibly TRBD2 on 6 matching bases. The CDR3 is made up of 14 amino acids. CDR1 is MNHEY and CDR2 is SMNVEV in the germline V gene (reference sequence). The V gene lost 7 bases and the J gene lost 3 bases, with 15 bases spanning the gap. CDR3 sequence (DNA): TGTGCCAGCACCCCGGCGGGAAAGAAAGAGACCCAGTACTTC. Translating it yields CASTPAGKKETQYF.

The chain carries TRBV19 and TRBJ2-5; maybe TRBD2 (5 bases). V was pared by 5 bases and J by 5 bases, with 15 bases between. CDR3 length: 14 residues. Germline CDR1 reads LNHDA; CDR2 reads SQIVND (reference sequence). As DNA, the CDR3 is TGTGCCAGTAGTGGTACCTATTCGGGGGAGACCCAGTACTTC. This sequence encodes CASSGTYSGETQYF. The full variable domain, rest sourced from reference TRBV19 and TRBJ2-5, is DGGITQSPKYLFRKEGQNVTLSCEQNLNHDAMYWYRQDPGQGLRLIYYSQIVNDFQKGDIAEGYSVSREKKESFPLTVTSAQKNPTAFYLCASSGTYSGETQYFGPGTRLLVL.

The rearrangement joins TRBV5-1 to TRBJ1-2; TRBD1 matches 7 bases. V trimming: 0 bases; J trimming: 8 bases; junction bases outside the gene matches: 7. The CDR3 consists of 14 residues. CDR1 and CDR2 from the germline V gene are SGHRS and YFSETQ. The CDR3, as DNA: TGCGCCAGCAGCTTGGCGGGGACAGAGGTGGGCTACACCTTC. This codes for CASSLAGTEVGYTF.

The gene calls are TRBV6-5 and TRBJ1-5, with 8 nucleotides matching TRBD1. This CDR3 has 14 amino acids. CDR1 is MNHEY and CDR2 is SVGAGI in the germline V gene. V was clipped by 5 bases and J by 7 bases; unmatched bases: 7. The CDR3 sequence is CASSPMTGAQPQHF. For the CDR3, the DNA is TGTGCCAGCAGTCCGATGACAGGGGCGCAGCCCCAGCATTTT.

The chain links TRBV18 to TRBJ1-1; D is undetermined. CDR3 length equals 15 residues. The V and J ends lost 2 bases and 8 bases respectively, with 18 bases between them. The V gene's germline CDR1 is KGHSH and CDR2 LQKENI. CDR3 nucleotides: TGTGCCAGCTCACCATCCTCTGAGGGCGGCCGAGAAGCTTTCTTT. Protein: CASSPSSEGGREAFF.

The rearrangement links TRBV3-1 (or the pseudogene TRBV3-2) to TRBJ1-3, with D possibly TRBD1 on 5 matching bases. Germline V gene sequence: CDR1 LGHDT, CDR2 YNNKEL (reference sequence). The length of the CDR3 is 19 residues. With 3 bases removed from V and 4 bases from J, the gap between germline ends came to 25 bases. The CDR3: CASSHLGVGQGRSGNTIYF. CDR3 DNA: TGTGCCAGCAGCCATTTAGGAGTGGGCCAGGGAAGGTCAGGAAACACCATATATTTT.

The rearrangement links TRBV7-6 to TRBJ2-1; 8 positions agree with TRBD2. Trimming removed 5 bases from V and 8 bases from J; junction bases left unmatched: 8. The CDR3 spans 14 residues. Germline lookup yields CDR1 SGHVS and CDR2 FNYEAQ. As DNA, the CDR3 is TGTGCCAGCAGCCGGGGGGGGGTTTACGATGAGCAGTTCTTC. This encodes CASSRGGVYDEQFF.

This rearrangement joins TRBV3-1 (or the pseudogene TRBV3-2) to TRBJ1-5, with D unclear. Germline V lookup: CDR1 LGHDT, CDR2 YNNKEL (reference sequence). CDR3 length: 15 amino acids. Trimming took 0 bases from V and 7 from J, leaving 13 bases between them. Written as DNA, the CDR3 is TGTGCCAGCAGCCAAGATTTGGACCCTAGCCAGCCCCAGCATTTT. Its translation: CASSQDLDPSQPQHF.

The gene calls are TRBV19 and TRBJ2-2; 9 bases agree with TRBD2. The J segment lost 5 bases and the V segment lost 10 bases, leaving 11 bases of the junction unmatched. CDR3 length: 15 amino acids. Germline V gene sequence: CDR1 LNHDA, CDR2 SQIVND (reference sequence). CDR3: CATRIGLAGTGELFF. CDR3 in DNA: TGTGCCACCCGCATAGGGCTAGCGGGGACCGGGGAGCTGTTTTTT.

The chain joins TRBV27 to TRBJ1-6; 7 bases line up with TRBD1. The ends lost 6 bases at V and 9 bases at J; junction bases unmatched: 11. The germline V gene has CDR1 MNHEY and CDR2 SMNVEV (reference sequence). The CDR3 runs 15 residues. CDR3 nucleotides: TGTGCCAGCAGGTCTACGACAGGGAGAAGTTCACCCCTCCACTTT. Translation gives CASRSTTGRSSPLHF.

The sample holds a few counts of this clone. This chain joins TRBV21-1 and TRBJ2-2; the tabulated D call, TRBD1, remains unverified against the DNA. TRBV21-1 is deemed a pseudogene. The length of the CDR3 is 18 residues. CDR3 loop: CASSKEDRDNMNTGELFF. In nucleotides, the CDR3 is TGTGCCAGCAGCAAAGAAGATAGGGACAATATGAACACCGGGGAGCTGTTTTTT.

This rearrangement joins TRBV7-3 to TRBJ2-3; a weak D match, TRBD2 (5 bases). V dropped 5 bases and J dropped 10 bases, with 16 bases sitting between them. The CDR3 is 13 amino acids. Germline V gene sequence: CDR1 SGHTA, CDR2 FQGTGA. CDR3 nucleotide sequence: TGTGCCAGCAGCCTGAAGGCTGTCGGGGCGCAGTATTTT. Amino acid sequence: CASSLKAVGAQYF.

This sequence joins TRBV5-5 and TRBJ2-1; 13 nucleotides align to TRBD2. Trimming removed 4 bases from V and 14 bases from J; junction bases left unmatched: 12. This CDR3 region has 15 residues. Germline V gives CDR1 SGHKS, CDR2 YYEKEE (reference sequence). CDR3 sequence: CASSTGLAGVDGEFF. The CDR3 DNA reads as TGTGCCAGCAGCACCGGACTAGCGGGAGTGGATGGGGAGTTCTTC.

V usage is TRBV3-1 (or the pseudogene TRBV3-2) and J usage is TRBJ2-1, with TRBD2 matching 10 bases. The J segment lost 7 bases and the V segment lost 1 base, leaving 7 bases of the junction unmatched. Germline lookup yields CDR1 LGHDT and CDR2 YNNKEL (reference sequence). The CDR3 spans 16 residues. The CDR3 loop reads CASSQVSGTSANEQFF. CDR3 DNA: TGTGCCAGCAGCCAAGTTTCGGGGACTAGCGCGAATGAGCAGTTCTTC.

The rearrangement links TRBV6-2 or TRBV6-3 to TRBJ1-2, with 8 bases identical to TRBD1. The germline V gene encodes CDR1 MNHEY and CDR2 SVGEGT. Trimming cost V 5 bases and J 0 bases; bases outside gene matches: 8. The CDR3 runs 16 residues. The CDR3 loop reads CASSSPQGAANYGYTF. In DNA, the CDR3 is TGTGCCAGCAGTAGCCCTCAGGGGGCCGCTAACTATGGCTACACCTTC.

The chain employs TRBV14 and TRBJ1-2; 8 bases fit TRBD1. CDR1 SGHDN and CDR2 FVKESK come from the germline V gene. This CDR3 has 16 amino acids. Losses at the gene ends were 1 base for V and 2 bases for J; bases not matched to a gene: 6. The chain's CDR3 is CASSQGGAGGNYGYTF. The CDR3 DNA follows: TGTGCCAGCAGCCAAGGAGGAGCAGGGGGCAACTATGGCTACACCTTC.

The DNA for the CDR3 is TGTGCCAGCAGCCCACAGGGAGGGGCAACTAATGAAAAACTGTTTTTT. Translation gives CASSPQGGATNEKLFF. The chain combines TRBV3-1 (or the pseudogene TRBV3-2) with TRBJ1-4; D may be TRBD1 (6 bases). CDR1 is LGHDT, CDR2 YNNKEL, per germline (reference sequence). The CDR3 sequence is 16 residues long. Trimming cost V 4 bases and J 0 bases, with 12 bases left between them.

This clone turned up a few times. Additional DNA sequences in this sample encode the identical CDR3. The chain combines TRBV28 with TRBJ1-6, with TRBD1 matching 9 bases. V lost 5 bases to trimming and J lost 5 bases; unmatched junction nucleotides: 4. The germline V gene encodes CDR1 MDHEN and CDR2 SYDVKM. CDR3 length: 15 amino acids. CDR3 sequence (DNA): TGTGCCAGCAGTACCGGGACAGGGAATAATTCACCCCTCCACTTT. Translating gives CASSTGTGNNSPLHF.

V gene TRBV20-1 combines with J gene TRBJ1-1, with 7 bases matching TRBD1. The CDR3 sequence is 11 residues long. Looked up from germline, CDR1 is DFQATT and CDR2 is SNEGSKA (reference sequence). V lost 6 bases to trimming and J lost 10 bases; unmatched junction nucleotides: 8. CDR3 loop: CSAPDRAAAFF. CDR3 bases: TGCAGTGCCCCCGACAGGGCTGCAGCTTTCTTT.

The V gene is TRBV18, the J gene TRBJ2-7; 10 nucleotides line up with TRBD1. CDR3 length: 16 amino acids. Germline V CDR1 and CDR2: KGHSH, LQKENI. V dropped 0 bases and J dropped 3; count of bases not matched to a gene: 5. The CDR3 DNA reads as TGTGCCAGCTCACCACCGGGGACAGGGGCCAACTACGAGCAGTACTTC. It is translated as CASSPPGTGANYEQYF.